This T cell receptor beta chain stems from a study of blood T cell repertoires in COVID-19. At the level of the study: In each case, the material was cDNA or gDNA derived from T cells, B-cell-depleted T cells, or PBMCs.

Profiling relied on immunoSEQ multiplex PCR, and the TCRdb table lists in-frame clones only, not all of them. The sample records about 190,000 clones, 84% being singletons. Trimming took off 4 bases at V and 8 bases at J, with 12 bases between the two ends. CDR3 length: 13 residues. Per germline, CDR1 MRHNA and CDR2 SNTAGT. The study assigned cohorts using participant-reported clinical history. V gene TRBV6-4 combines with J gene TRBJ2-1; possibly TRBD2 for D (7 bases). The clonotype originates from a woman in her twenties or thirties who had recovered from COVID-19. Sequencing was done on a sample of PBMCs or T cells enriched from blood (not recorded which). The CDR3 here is CASSVGGGYEQFF. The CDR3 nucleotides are TGTGCCAGCAGTGTAGGGGGGGGGTATGAGCAGTTCTTC.